This TCR beta chain is drawn from a study of T cells in Graves' hyperthyroidism and ophthalmopathy. The study, taken as a whole, reports: Clonotypes that were expanded in thyroid above 0.001 mostly appeared in blood too. A model using 13 V-J features told ophthalmopathy apart from stable hyperthyroidism.

Hyperthyroidism had been newly diagnosed in patients aged 18 to 65, and its duration was under 2 months. Orbital computed tomography and thyroid ultrasound, together with serum TRAb and thyroxine and clinical symptoms, were used for diagnoses. Notes on this clonotype: As yet, its antigen is unknown. This may arise from a read error, as a much more abundant clone is one base away.

Looked up from germline, CDR1 is DFQATT and CDR2 is SNEGSKA (reference sequence). V gave up 6 bases and J gave up 6 bases; unmatched junction bases: 15. The CDR3 is 15 amino acids. There were TCR beta CDR3 regions amplified from RNA transcripts. HTBI primers were used for first-round RT-PCR of the TCR CDR3. One entry per CDR3 protein results from TCRdb running MiXCR on the multiplex PCR reads. The sample has a few hundred thousand distinct CDR3 sequences; 15% to 18% are singletons. The chain links TRBV20-1 to TRBJ2-7; 9 bases are a match to TRBD1. The sequenced sample was blood. The TCR originated in a woman between 18 and 29 years old with Graves' hyperthyroidism that later progressed to Graves' ophthalmopathy. CDR3 sequence: CSAYDPPGTGSEQYF. The DNA for the CDR3 is TGCAGTGCGTATGACCCCCCGGGGACAGGGTCCGAGCAGTACTTC.